The 5 T cell receptor beta chains in this list originate from one sample, sequenced in a study of blood T cell repertoires in COVID-19. Profiling relied on immunoSEQ multiplex PCR, and the TCRdb table lists in-frame clones only, not all of them. The table shows 200,000 to 250,000 clones, with 80% to 90% occurring only once. What was sequenced was peripheral blood. All receptors come from a man aged 25 to 40 who had recovered from COVID-19.

The CDR3 is CASSRTGGAMSGANVLTF. Written as DNA, the CDR3 is TGTGCCAGCAGTCGGACAGGGGGGGCGATGTCTGGGGCCAACGTCCTGACTTTC. The chain has TRBV6-6 and TRBJ2-6; TRBD1 matches 10 bases. Germline assignment: CDR1 MNHNY and CDR2 SVGAGI (reference sequence). J lost 1 base, V lost 5 bases, and 8 bases had no gene match. The CDR3 length is 18 residues.

The chain employs TRBV5-1 and TRBJ2-1; D not certain. Looked up from germline, CDR1 is SGHRS and CDR2 is YFSETQ. The CDR3 has 13 residues. Trimming took 0 bases from V and 8 from J, leaving 9 bases between them. CDR3 in DNA: TGCGCCAGCAGCTTGGTACCTAATGATGAGCAGTTCTTC. It codes for CASSLVPNDEQFF.

V is TRBV6-5 and J is TRBJ2-7; TRBD1 matches at 7 bases. The CDR3 loop spans 14 amino acids. Germline V gene lookup returns CDR1 MNHEY and CDR2 SVGAGI. V shed 6 bases, J shed 1 base, and the junction held 6 bases outside the gene matches. The CDR3 nucleotides are TGTGCCAGCAGGTGGACAGGTTCTTCCTACGAGCAGTACTTC. Translated: CASRWTGSSYEQYF.

This chain uses TRBV10-2 with TRBJ1-5; TRBD1 matches 9 bases. This CDR3 comprises 18 residues. V gave up 2 bases and J gave up 1 base; unmatched junction bases: 9. In germline, CDR1 is WSHSY, CDR2 SAAADI. CDR3 loop: CASSEGQGWGGSNQPQHF. In DNA form, the CDR3 reads TGCGCCAGCAGTGAGGGACAGGGGTGGGGCGGAAGCAATCAGCCCCAGCATTTT.

The chain combines TRBV10-3 with TRBJ2-3; D is perhaps TRBD2 (6 bases). The V end was cut by 4 bases, the J end by 4 bases, with 6 bases between. Germline loops: CDR1 ENHRY, CDR2 SYGVKD. The CDR3 has 12 residues. The CDR3 loop reads CAISGGADTQYF. CDR3 nucleotide sequence: TGTGCCATCAGTGGGGGGGCAGATACGCAGTATTTT.